These 13 T cell receptor beta chains share one sample of origin, sequenced in a study of blood T cells in healthy people across ages. A J-beta primer mix and a sample-barcoded 5' primer were used in a second PCR of roughly 7 to 12 cycles. Each CDR3 protein gets one entry after TCRdb re-called the 5' RACE reads with MiXCR. The table includes about a million distinct CDR3 sequences, about 53% detected once. The sequenced sample was blood. These receptors all come from a woman aged 55 to 70 in good health.

In this sample, this clonotype turned up a few times. The chain links TRBV29-1 to TRBJ1-2; D is unclear. Trimming pared 3 bases from V and 8 bases from J, leaving 10 bases between. The CDR3 sequence is 11 residues long. Germline V lookup: CDR1 SQVTM, CDR2 ANQGSEA. CDR3 amino acids: CSVDRRDGYTF. CDR3 bases: TGCAGCGTTGATCGGCGTGACGGCTACACCTTC.

In this sample, this clonotype turned up a few times. The V call is TRBV5-1, the J call TRBJ2-7, with 7 bases lining up with TRBD2. The germline V gene has CDR1 SGHRS and CDR2 YFSETQ. The junction had 12 bases not matched to a gene; V was cut back by 2 bases and J by 7 bases. The CDR3 covers 15 residues. The CDR3 nucleotides read TGCGCCAGCAGCTTCGGGGGAGGGCCGAATGAGGAGCAGTACTTC. Translating gives CASSFGGGPNEEQYF.

This clonotype was found a few times. This sequence joins TRBV18 and TRBJ1-4, with 9 bases matching TRBD1. The CDR3 extends over 14 amino acids. V trimming: 5 bases; J trimming: 4 bases; junction bases outside the gene matches: 2. Germline V CDR1 and CDR2: KGHSH, LQKENI. CDR3 in DNA: TGTGCCAGCTCAACGGACAGGGGTAATGAAAAACTGTTTTTT. Protein sequence: CASSTDRGNEKLFF.

The CDR3 DNA reads TGCAGCGTTGGGACAGCTTTAAATGAAAAACTGTTTTTT. As protein: CSVGTALNEKLFF. The gene calls are TRBV29-1 and TRBJ1-4, with D maybe TRBD1 (6 bases). CDR1 and CDR2 (germline): SQVTM, ANQGSEA. The CDR3 length is 13 residues. V lost 4 bases and J lost 5, with 11 bases in between.

The chain uses TRBV12-3 or TRBV12-4 and TRBJ1-5; a weak D match, TRBD1 (5 bases). This CDR3 has 17 amino acids. The V end was cut by 1 base, the J end by 6 bases, with 19 bases between. The DNA for the CDR3 is TGTGCCAGCAGTTTAGACAGGTACGACTCTACAAGTCAGCCCCAGCATTTT. As protein: CASSLDRYDSTSQPQHF.

This clonotype was seen repeatedly, ten times or more. The chain is built from TRBV20-1 and TRBJ2-3, with 9 bases lining up with TRBD1. The germline V gene has CDR1 DFQATT and CDR2 SNEGSKA (reference sequence). Trimming removed 6 bases from V and 4 bases from J; junction bases left unmatched: 5. There are 13 residues in the CDR3. The CDR3 is CSARTGVADTQYF. The CDR3 coding sequence is TGCAGTGCCCGGACAGGGGTCGCAGATACGCAGTATTTT.

The chain joins TRBV9 to TRBJ2-5; no definite D call. CDR3 length: 15 amino acids. V lost 0 bases to trimming and J lost 0 bases, with 9 bases between them. Germline CDR1 and CDR2: SGDLS and YYNGEE. The CDR3 DNA sequence: TGTGCCAGCAGCGTAGCTGGCCCCCACCAAGAGACCCAGTACTTC. Amino acid sequence: CASSVAGPHQETQYF.

This clonotype came up a few times. V and J are TRBV12-3 or TRBV12-4 and TRBJ2-4; 8 bases agree with TRBD2. This CDR3 spans 12 amino acids. V lost 7 bases to trimming and J lost 9 bases; unmatched junction nucleotides: 5. CDR3 residues: CASKGGGRIQYF. Here the CDR3 DNA reads TGTGCCAGCAAAGGCGGGGGGCGCATTCAGTACTTC.

V is TRBV2 and J is TRBJ2-7; 10 bases line up with TRBD2. The germline V gene has CDR1 SNHLY and CDR2 FYNNEI. There are 15 residues in the CDR3. The V gene end was trimmed by 8 bases and the J gene end by 6 bases; junction bases not matched to a gene: 13. CDR3 sequence: CASYFLAGEQGEQYF. CDR3 nucleotides: TGTGCCAGCTATTTCCTAGCGGGAGAACAGGGCGAGCAGTACTTC. The whole variable domain, filled in from reference TRBV2 and TRBJ2-7, reads EPEVTQTPSHQVTQMGQEVILRCVPISNHLYFYWYRQILGQKVEFLVSFYNNEISEKSEIFDDQFSVERPDGSNFTLKIRSTKLEDSAMYFCASYFLAGEQGEQYFGPGTRLTVT.

In this sample, this clonotype turned up many times. CDR3 sequence: CASSVYQGGGTQYF. In nucleotides, the CDR3 is TGTGCCAGCAGCGTCTACCAGGGGGGAGGTACGCAGTATTTT. V usage is TRBV6-6 and J usage is TRBJ2-3; the D gene is possibly TRBD1 (7 bases). V gave up 6 bases and J gave up 8 bases, with 18 bases separating them. CDR3 size: 14 residues. From germline, CDR1 is MNHNY and CDR2 SVGAGI (reference sequence).

The table lists this clonotype with a few counts. V gene TRBV7-2 combines with J gene TRBJ2-5, with 8 bases fitting TRBD2. Germline V gene lookup returns CDR1 SGHTA and CDR2 FQGNSA. CDR3 length: 13 amino acids. The V and J ends lost 8 bases and 11 bases, in that order; junction bases with no gene match: 13. CDR3 in amino acids: CASGPLLADLQYF. The CDR3, as DNA: TGTGCCAGCGGACCATTACTAGCGGACCTTCAGTACTTC.

This sequence joins TRBV9 and TRBJ2-4; 7 positions agree with TRBD2. Near its end, the DNA agrees better with TRBJ2-7, so the J call may be wrong. The CDR3 has 14 residues. Germline assignment: CDR1 SGDLS and CDR2 YYNGEE. The CDR3 coding sequence is TGTGCCAGCAGCGTAGGGAAGCGGGAATCCGAGCAGTACTTC. Protein: CASSVGKRESEQYF.

With respect to this clonotype: Sequence at one end of the junction differs from germline and may be a read error. The V gene is TRBV6-2 or TRBV6-3, the J gene TRBJ2-7; TRBD1 matches at 7 bases. CDR1 is MNHEY and CDR2 is SVGEGT in the germline V gene. CDR3 length equals 16 residues. In nucleotides, the CDR3 is TGTGTCAGCAGTACCCCCCTGACAGGGAGTACCCACGAGCAGTACTTC. It codes for CVSSTPLTGSTHEQYF.